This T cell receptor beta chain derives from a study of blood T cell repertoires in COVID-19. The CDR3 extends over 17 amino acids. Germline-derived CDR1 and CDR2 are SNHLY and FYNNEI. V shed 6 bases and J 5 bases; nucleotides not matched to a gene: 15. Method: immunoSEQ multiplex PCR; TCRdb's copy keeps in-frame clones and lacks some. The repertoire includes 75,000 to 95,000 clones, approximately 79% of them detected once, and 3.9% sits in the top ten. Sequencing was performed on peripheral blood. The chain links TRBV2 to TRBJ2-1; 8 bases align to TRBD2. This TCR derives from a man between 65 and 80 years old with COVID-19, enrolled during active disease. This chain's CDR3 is CASSSFSGILRNNEQFF. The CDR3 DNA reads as TGTGCCAGCAGCAGTTTTAGCGGGATTCTTCGAAACAATGAGCAGTTCTTC.